Below, 3 T cell receptor beta chains from the same sample are listed, as sequenced in a study of T-cell reconstitution after alpha-beta-depleted transplantation in children. Unique molecular identifiers were used in preparing the TCRbeta library. TCRdb fed the PCR reads into MiXCR, producing one record per CDR3 protein. Altogether approximately 83,000 distinct CDR3 sequences are present, 6.5% to 8.5% being singletons, with the ten largest covering more than 6.5%. The sequenced sample was PBMCs from the stem cell graft donor, obtained from the stem cell graft. The origin of the receptors is a human donor who donated a stem cell graft to a child with congenital amegakaryocytic thrombocytopenia.

This clonotype was detected many times. V usage is TRBV16 and J usage is TRBJ1-6, with TRBD1 matching 9 bases. Unmatched junction bases numbered 3, after V lost 4 bases and J lost 8 bases. The germline V gene encodes CDR1 KGHSY and CDR2 FQNENV. The CDR3 covers 14 residues. Written as DNA, the CDR3 is TGTGCCAGCAGCCGGGGACAGGGACATTCACCCCTCCACTTT. It codes for CASSRGQGHSPLHF.

This clonotype was picked up many times. The chain has TRBV20-1 and TRBJ2-5; D gene uncertain. The CDR3 covers 12 residues. Germline V gene lookup returns CDR1 DFQATT and CDR2 SNEGSKA (reference sequence). Trimming removed 6 bases from V and 0 bases from J, with 8 bases in between. The CDR3 is CSAPENQETQYF. CDR3 sequence (DNA): TGCAGTGCGCCGGAGAACCAAGAGACCCAGTACTTC.

At least ten counts were recorded for this clonotype. CDR3 loop: CASSLGAGAGQPQHF. The DNA of the CDR3 is TGTGCCAGCAGCTTAGGAGCGGGGGCGGGTCAGCCCCAGCATTTT. The chain combines TRBV7-2 with TRBJ1-5; perhaps TRBD1 as D (6 bases). Germline V lookup: CDR1 SGHTA, CDR2 FQGNSA. Deletions cut 1 base from V and 6 bases from J, with 13 bases between. This CDR3 has 15 amino acids.